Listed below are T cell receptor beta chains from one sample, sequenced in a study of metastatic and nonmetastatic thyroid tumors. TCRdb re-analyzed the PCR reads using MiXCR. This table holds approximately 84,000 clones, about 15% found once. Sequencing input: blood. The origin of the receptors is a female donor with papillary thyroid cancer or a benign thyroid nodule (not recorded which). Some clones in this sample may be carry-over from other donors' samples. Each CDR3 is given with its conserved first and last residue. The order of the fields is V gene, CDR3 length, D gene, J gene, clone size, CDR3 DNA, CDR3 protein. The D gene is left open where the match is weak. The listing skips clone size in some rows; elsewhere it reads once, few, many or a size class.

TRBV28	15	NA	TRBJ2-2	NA	TGTGCCAGCAGTTACGGCCTAGCCCCCCCCGGGGAGCTGTTTTTT	CASSYGLAPPGELFF
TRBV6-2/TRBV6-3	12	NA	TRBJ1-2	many	TGTGCCAGTTATCGGAGAGGTGGGGGCTACACCTTC	CASYRRGGGYTF
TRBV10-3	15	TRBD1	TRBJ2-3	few	TGTGCCATCAGTGACCCCCCAGGGGGCGCAGATACGCAGTATTTT	CAISDPPGGADTQYF
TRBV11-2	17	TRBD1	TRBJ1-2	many	TGTGCCAGCAGCCCCGGGACAGGAGAAACCTCTAACTATGGCTACACCTTC	CASSPGTGETSNYGYTF
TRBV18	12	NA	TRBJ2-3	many	TGTGCCAGCTCACCTACTCAAGATACGCAGTATTTT	CASSPTQDTQYF
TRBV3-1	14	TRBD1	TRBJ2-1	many	TGTGCCAGCAGCCCAGGACAGGGTTGGAATGAGCAGTTCTTC	CASSPGQGWNEQFF
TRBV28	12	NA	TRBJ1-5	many	TGTGCCAGTACCGAGAGCAATCAGCCCCAGCATTTT	CASTESNQPQHF
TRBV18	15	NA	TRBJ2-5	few	TGTGCCAGCTCACCCTTGGGCTCCGTCCAAGAGACCCAGTACTTC	CASSPLGSVQETQYF
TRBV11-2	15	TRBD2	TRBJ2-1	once	TGTGCCAGCAGCTTAACTAGCGGGAGATACAATGAGCAGTTCTTC	CASSLTSGRYNEQFF
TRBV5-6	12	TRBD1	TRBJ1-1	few	TGTGCCAGCAGCGCCCCAGGGGGCGCAGCTTTCTTT	CASSAPGGAAFF
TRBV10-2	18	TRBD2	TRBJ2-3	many	TGCGCCAGCAGTGAGGGACTAGCGGGGGAGACCACCACAGATACGCAGTATTTT	CASSEGLAGETTTDTQYF
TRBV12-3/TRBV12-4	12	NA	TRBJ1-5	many	TGTGCCAGCAGTCCTAATAATCAGCCCCAGCATTTT	CASSPNNQPQHF
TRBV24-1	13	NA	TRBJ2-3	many	TGTGCCACCAGGGGGGACGGCGTGGATACGCAGTATTTT	CATRGDGVDTQYF
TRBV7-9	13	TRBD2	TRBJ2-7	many	TGTGCCAGCAGCGCACCGGGAGGGTACGAGCAGTACTTC	CASSAPGGYEQYF
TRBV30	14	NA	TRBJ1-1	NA	TGTGCCTGGATTTCTGGGGGGTGGGGAACTGAAGCTTTCTTT	CAWISGGWGTEAFF
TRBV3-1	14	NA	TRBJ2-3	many	TGTGCCAGCACGCCCAAGCCCCACACAGATACGCAGTATTTT	CASTPKPHTDTQYF
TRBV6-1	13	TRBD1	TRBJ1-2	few	TGTGCCAGCAGTTTCCGACAGGGGTCGGTTTACACCTTC	CASSFRQGSVYTF
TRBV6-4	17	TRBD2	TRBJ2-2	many	TGTGCCAGCAGCAAAACTAGCGGGGGGCCGAACACCGGGGAGCTGTTTTTT	CASSKTSGGPNTGELFF
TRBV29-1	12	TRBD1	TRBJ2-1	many	TGCAGCGCTAGACAGGGTCCACATGAGCAGTTCTTC	CSARQGPHEQFF
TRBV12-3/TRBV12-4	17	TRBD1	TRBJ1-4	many	TGTGCCAGCAGTTTACAACTGGGCGGGACAGGAGGAGAAAAACTGTTTTTT	CASSLQLGGTGGEKLFF
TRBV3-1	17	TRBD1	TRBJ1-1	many	TGTGCCAGCAGCCAAGATTCGGCAGGGGGAACGGACACTGAAGCTTTCTTT	CASSQDSAGGTDTEAFF
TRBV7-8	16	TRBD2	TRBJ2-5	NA	TGTGCCAGCAGGCGGGGGGCAGGGCTGGGGCAAGAGACCCAGTACTTC	CASRRGAGLGQETQYF
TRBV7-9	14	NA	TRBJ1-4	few	TGTGCCAGCAGCTTAGATCTCCCTAATGAAAAACTGTTTTTT	CASSLDLPNEKLFF
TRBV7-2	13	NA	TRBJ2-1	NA	TGTGCCAGCAGCTTATCGCTAGCAGTTGAGCAGTTCTTC	CASSLSLAVEQFF
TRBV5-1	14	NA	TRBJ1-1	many	TGCGCCAGCAGCTTGGAACTCCTGAACACTGAAGCTTTCTTT	CASSLELLNTEAFF
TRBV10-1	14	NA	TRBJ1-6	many	TGCGCCAGCAAAGGGGGGGGTTGGAATTCACCCCTCCACTTT	CASKGGGWNSPLHF
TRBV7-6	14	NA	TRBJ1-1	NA	TGTGCCAGCAGCAATAAATCGGGTTCCACTGAAGCTTTCTTT	CASSNKSGSTEAFF
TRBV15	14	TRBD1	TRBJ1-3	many	TGTGCCACCAGCAGGGACAGGGGTGGAAACACCATATATTTT	CATSRDRGGNTIYF